The rows below give T cell receptor beta chains drawn from one sample of a study of shared clonotypes between healthy human individuals. Profiling relied on immunoSEQ multiplex PCR, and the TCRdb table lists in-frame clones only, not all of them. The sample consists of roughly 1,000,000 clones, roughly 74% of them appearing once. Input material: memory CD4+ T cells from PBMCs. The receptors were sampled from a man younger than 30 in good health. Some clones in this sample may be carry-over from other donors' samples. CDR3s include the opening cysteine and the closing phenylalanine or tryptophan. Fields, in order: CDR3 length, V gene, CDR3 protein.

15	TRBV5-4	CASSLDRATNYGYTF
15	TRBV2	CASSRLRSSYNEQFF
15	TRBV29-1	CSVLKLGSGANVLTF
14	TRBV7-8	CASSMRQGNYGYTF
16	TRBV27	CASSPRTSGRQYEQYF
13	TRBV29-1	CSVVAVRGNEQFF
14	TRBV4-1	CASSQDTARNTIYF
16	TRBV7-6	CASSLGYAQSYNEQFF
13	TRBV5-4	CASSWEISDTQYF
13	TRBV7-2	CASSLVVNQPQHF
13	TRBV27	CASRTLGGDTQYF
17	TRBV27	CASSLLGSGRGTDTQYF
13	TRBV2	CASLEDRFETQYF
16	TRBV28	CASDLDRRQLNTEAFF
14	TRBV28	CASSLIGAGITLHF
15	TRBV19	CASSLVGQLNTEAFF
16	TRBV5-4	CASSREWAANTGELFF
17	TRBV27	CASSSPYEGHNHNEQFF
12	TRBV6-1	CASSEGGNGYTF
16	TRBV28	CASSPIGLAGNYEQYF
15	TRBV27	CASSRRTGESYEQYF
18	TRBV18	CASSPRARQGVGYNEQFF
13	TRBV5-1	CASSWDTMETQYF
14	TRBV7-3	CASSPHVGEGTQYF
16	TRBV2	CASSPERGGSYNEQFF
15	TRBV2	CASSDPTSNPGELFF